The T cell receptor (beta chain) under discussion was sequenced for a study of control samples from healthy donors and cancer patients. Sequencing used immunoSEQ multiplex PCR; TCRdb keeps in-frame clones, though not all of them. The data hold about 170,000 clones, with 70% to 90% observed a single time. Germline V lookup: CDR1 SGHRS, CDR2 YFSETQ. V lost 4 bases to trimming and J lost 7 bases, with 20 bases between them. The CDR3 covers 15 residues. The sample comprised blood. The rearrangement links TRBV5-1 to TRBJ1-2; a weak D match, TRBD1 (5 bases). This sequence was found in a man aged 25 to 40 in good health. The CDR3 sequence: CASSLPAGREGGYTF. Written as DNA, the CDR3 is TGCGCCAGCAGCCTACCAGCGGGCAGGGAAGGTGGCTACACCTTC.